This entry lists 19 T cell receptor beta chains sequenced from one sample in a study of blood T cell repertoires in COVID-19. Only in-frame clones appear in the TCRdb table, and some are missing; sequencing was by immunoSEQ multiplex PCR. The sample carries approximately 440,000 clones, around 91% recorded once. Material: PBMCs or T cells enriched from blood (not recorded which). The receptors come from a man aged 18 to 30 who had recovered from COVID-19.

The rearrangement uses TRBV5-4 and TRBJ2-3, with 7 bases identical to TRBD1. Germline loops: CDR1 SGHNT, CDR2 YYREEE (reference sequence). The CDR3 is 14 amino acids. V trimming: 2 bases; J trimming: 5 bases; junction bases outside the gene matches: 5. CDR3 DNA sequence: TGTGCCAGCAGCTTCAGAGGGGGCAAAGATACGCAGTATTTT. Amino acid sequence: CASSFRGGKDTQYF. Together with reference TRBV5-4 and TRBJ2-3, the CDR3 gives the full variable domain: ETGVTQSPTHLIKTRGQQVTLRCSSQSGHNTVSWYQQALGQGPQFIFQYYREEENGRGNFPPRFSGLQFPNYSSELNVNALELDDSALYLCASSFRGGKDTQYFGPGTRLTVL.

V is TRBV3-1 (or the pseudogene TRBV3-2) and J is TRBJ1-1; 8 positions agree with TRBD1. This CDR3 contains 15 residues. V trimming: 4 bases; J trimming: 0 bases; junction bases outside the gene matches: 4. The germline V gene encodes CDR1 LGHDT and CDR2 YNNKEL (reference sequence). Written as DNA, the CDR3 is TGTGCCAGCAGCCCTGGGGACAGGCTGAACACTGAAGCTTTCTTT. This gives the protein CASSPGDRLNTEAFF.

This sequence joins TRBV12-3 or TRBV12-4 and TRBJ1-2, with 7 bases aligning to TRBD1. The CDR3 extends over 13 amino acids. V lost 5 bases, J lost 4 bases, and 4 bases stayed unmatched. Written as DNA, the CDR3 is TGTGCCAGCAGTCCACAGGGGAGCTATGGCTACACCTTC. Protein: CASSPQGSYGYTF.

This chain connects TRBV27 to TRBJ1-4; no firm D call. With 7 bases removed from V and 5 bases from J, the gap between germline ends came to 14 bases. Germline lookup yields CDR1 MNHEY and CDR2 SMNVEV (reference sequence). This CDR3 comprises 14 residues. Written as DNA, the CDR3 is TGTGCCAGCAAAGTTCGGTCGATCAATGAAAAACTGTTTTTT. It translates to CASKVRSINEKLFF.

V is TRBV19 and J is TRBJ2-4, with a possible D match to TRBD1 (5 bases). Trimming pared 0 bases from V and 7 bases from J, leaving 13 bases between. This CDR3 contains 15 residues. Per germline, CDR1 LNHDA and CDR2 SQIVND (reference sequence). As DNA, the CDR3 is TGTGCCAGTAGTATAGAGCCAGGGCCCTTTAACATTCAGTACTTC. Encoded protein: CASSIEPGPFNIQYF.

V gene TRBV6-5 combines with J gene TRBJ1-4; 8 bases match TRBD1. The CDR3 length is 14 residues. Per the germline V gene, CDR1 is MNHEY and CDR2 is SVGAGI. The ends lost 5 bases at V and 5 bases at J; junction bases unmatched: 4. CDR3 sequence reads: CASSRTGKNEKLFF. The CDR3 region has the DNA TGTGCCAGCAGTCGGACAGGGAAAAATGAAAAACTGTTTTTT.

This clone was counted at least ten times. This chain connects TRBV7-6 to TRBJ1-4; 9 positions match TRBD1. CDR1 is SGHVS and CDR2 is FNYEAQ in the germline V gene. The CDR3 has 16 amino acids. V shed 5 bases and J 3 bases; nucleotides not matched to a gene: 7. The CDR3 DNA follows: TGTGCCAGCAGCCTAAACAGGGGGCAGGCTAATGAAAAACTGTTTTTT. It yields the protein CASSLNRGQANEKLFF.

V is TRBV27 and J is TRBJ1-1; D gene unclear. The CDR3 spans 13 residues. Germline V gene data show CDR1 as MNHEY and CDR2 as SMNVEV (reference sequence). The V gene lost 4 bases and the J gene lost 5 bases, with 11 bases spanning the gap. The CDR3 sequence: CASSSTFRTEAFF. The CDR3 nucleotides read TGTGCCAGCAGTTCGACATTCCGTACTGAAGCTTTCTTT.

The chain uses TRBV5-1 and TRBJ2-1, with 8 bases aligning to TRBD2. Germline values: CDR1 SGHRS, CDR2 YFSETQ. This CDR3 is built from 15 residues. J gave up 2 bases and V 2 bases, and 3 bases lay outside the gene matches. Here the CDR3 reads CASSFAGGTYNEQFF. CDR3 nucleotide sequence: TGCGCCAGCAGCTTTGCGGGGGGAACCTACAATGAGCAGTTCTTC.

The chain carries TRBV28 and TRBJ2-5; D is unresolved. Trimming took 5 bases from V and 0 from J, leaving 22 bases between them. The CDR3 consists of 18 residues. CDR1 and CDR2 (germline): MDHEN, SYDVKM. CDR3 DNA sequence: TGTGCCAGCAGTCCAACCCTCCCTGTGCGGCCAAACCAAGAGACCCAGTACTTC. This translates into CASSPTLPVRPNQETQYF.

This chain links TRBV7-3 with TRBJ2-3; TRBD2 matches at 9 bases. V was pared by 2 bases and J by 5 bases, with 5 bases of the junction left unmatched. The CDR3 contains 15 residues. The V gene's germline CDR1 is SGHTA and CDR2 FQGTGA. The CDR3 protein is CASSLAGGVGDTQYF. The DNA for the CDR3 is TGTGCCAGCAGCTTAGCGGGAGGGGTTGGAGATACGCAGTATTTT. The full variable domain, its missing parts supplied by reference TRBV7-3 and TRBJ2-3, is GAGVSQTPSNKVTEKGKYVELRCDPISGHTALYWYRQSLGQGPEFLIYFQGTGAADDSGLPNDRFFAVRPEGSVSTLKIQRTERGDSAVYLCASSLAGGVGDTQYFGPGTRLTVL.

This sequence joins TRBV10-3 and TRBJ1-1, with D hard to call. The CDR3 has 13 residues. V was cut by 6 bases and J by 9 bases, with 17 bases left in between. Germline values: CDR1 ENHRY, CDR2 SYGVKD. For the CDR3, the DNA is TGTGCCATCAGGGATGACGAGGCGGGTCAAGCTTTCTTT. Translation: CAIRDDEAGQAFF.

The J gene is TRBJ2-7, the V gene TRBV9; the D is unclear. This CDR3 has 13 residues. CDR1 and CDR2 from the germline V gene are SGDLS and YYNGEE. The germline V and J ends were trimmed by 2 bases and 5 bases, with 11 bases remaining between them. As DNA, the CDR3 is TGTGCCAGCAGCGTCTATCCGTCGCACGAGCAGTACTTC. It yields the protein CASSVYPSHEQYF.

The rearrangement links TRBV11-3 to TRBJ2-2; weak D call: TRBD2 (6 bases). The CDR3 has 16 amino acids. Trimming took 5 bases from V and 1 from J, leaving 14 bases between them. Germline CDR1 is SGHNT and CDR2 is YENEEA. CDR3: CASSPSRLENTGELFF. CDR3 in DNA: TGTGCCAGCAGCCCATCCCGACTAGAGAACACCGGGGAGCTGTTTTTT.

This chain connects TRBV11-2 to TRBJ2-7, with D possibly matching TRBD1 (6 bases). V dropped 5 bases and J dropped 7 bases, with 15 bases sitting between them. The CDR3 runs 13 residues. Germline-derived CDR1 and CDR2 are SGHAT and FQNNGV. The CDR3 is CASSQGLLGEQYF. In nucleotides, the CDR3 is TGTGCCAGCAGCCAGGGGCTTCTGGGGGAGCAGTACTTC.

This chain links TRBV6-1 with TRBJ1-2, with D tentatively TRBD1 (5 bases). Germline CDR1 is MNHNS and CDR2 is SASEGT. V lost 3 bases to trimming and J lost 3 bases, with 11 bases between them. This CDR3 is built from 14 residues. CDR3 sequence: CASSEETGYYGYTF. The CDR3 DNA is TGTGCCAGCAGTGAGGAAACAGGCTACTATGGCTACACCTTC.

J is TRBJ1-1 and V is TRBV6-4, with D possibly TRBD1 on 6 matching bases. The germline V gene has CDR1 MRHNA and CDR2 SNTAGT. V was trimmed by 5 bases and J by 0 bases, leaving 10 bases between them. This CDR3 region has 14 residues. CDR3 sequence (DNA): TGTGCCAGCAGTCGAACAGGGATGAACACTGAAGCTTTCTTT. Translated: CASSRTGMNTEAFF.

This clone was picked up one time. The J gene is TRBJ2-3, the V gene TRBV5-1; D remains unclear. Per the germline V gene, CDR1 is SGHRS and CDR2 is YFSETQ. Trimming left V 0 bases short and J 2 bases short, with 10 bases between. The CDR3 length is 15 residues. In DNA form, the CDR3 reads TGCGCCAGCAGCTTGGCCAGTCGAACCACAGATACGCAGTATTTT. It specifies CASSLASRTTDTQYF.

The chain combines TRBV4-1 with TRBJ2-5; 9 nucleotides line up with TRBD2. Germline V gene sequence: CDR1 MGHRA, CDR2 YSYEKL. V lost 2 bases and J lost 1; bases outside the gene matches: 2. CDR3 length: 15 amino acids. The CDR3 reads CASSQLAGTQETQYF. CDR3 bases: TGCGCCAGCAGCCAACTAGCGGGAACCCAAGAGACCCAGTACTTC.